This entry features one T cell receptor (beta chain) sequence. At one end, the junction sequence differs from germline, possibly due to a read error. The source of the sample is a study of control samples from healthy donors and cancer patients. The assay was immunoSEQ multiplex PCR, and TCRdb's table has in-frame clones only and misses some. In the table there are around 100,000 clones, approximately 90% of which are singletons. Germline lookup yields CDR1 LNHNV and CDR2 YYDKDF (reference sequence). The CDR3 is made up of 16 amino acids. The TCR was taken from a man between 60 and 75 years old with lung cancer. Sample: PBMCs. The J gene is TRBJ1-3, the V gene TRBV15; maybe TRBD1 (5 bases). The CDR3 region has the DNA TGTGCCACCAGCAGAGCCGCTCCCGGGACTGGGAACACCATATATTTT. Translation gives CATSRAAPGTGNTIYF.